This T cell receptor (beta chain) was identified in a study of radiotherapy plus CTLA-4 blockade in lung cancer. Study-level information: Objective responses emerged in under 20% of patients, and 25% to 40% attained disease control. Broader study findings: Researchers report tumor-derived TCR clones expanding in blood after radiotherapy plus ipilimumab. Increased serum interferon-beta after radiation also reportedly predicted response strongly.

This clone appeared many times. Its antigen is undetermined. Clones were sequenced by immunoSEQ multiplex PCR, and TCRdb holds only the in-frame ones, with some missing. The sample has approximately 70,000 clones, approximately 76% seen once; the top ten hold roughly 15%. There are 16 residues in the CDR3. Germline V gene lookup returns CDR1 SGHVS and CDR2 FQNEAQ. J lost 3 bases, V lost 4 bases, and 4 bases had no gene match. Sequenced here: peripheral blood, sampled from a patient treated with radiotherapy plus ipilimumab. The sequence was collected from a human donor with non-small cell lung cancer whose response to radiotherapy plus ipilimumab could not be evaluated. Some clones in this sample may be carry-over from other donors' samples. V usage is TRBV7-8 and J usage is TRBJ2-2; 11 nucleotides agree with TRBD2. The CDR3 here is CASSWTSGLDTGELFF. CDR3 nucleotide sequence: TGTGCCAGCAGCTGGACTAGCGGGCTAGACACCGGGGAGCTGTTTTTT.